This T cell receptor beta chain is drawn from a study of memory CD4+ T cells and cytomegalovirus serostatus. Study conclusions and caveats: Suggested: most of the CMV-linked TCR signature lies in CD4+ memory cells.

Profiled with immunoSEQ multiplex PCR; TCRdb holds only in-frame clones, not every one. The data contain about 56,000 clones, over 80% of them seen just once; the ten biggest clones take up roughly 0.4%. Deletions cut 8 bases from V and 4 bases from J, with 17 bases between. The CDR3 has 15 residues. Germline V gene lookup returns CDR1 WSHSY and CDR2 SAAADI. This clone was counted a single time. Its antigen is unidentified. The sort gate was single viable CD3+CD4+CD8-CD45RO+ cells for memory CD4+ T cells. Serum IgG to CMV pp150, pp28, p38 and p52 defined serostatus. Total CD4+ T cells were enriched by CD4 positive selection.

The chain employs TRBV10-2 and TRBJ2-2; D may correspond to TRBD1 or TRBD2 (5 bases each). This receptor was obtained from an adult in good health and CMV-seronegative. Sequencing was carried out using memory CD4+ T cells from blood. The CDR3 sequence is CASWDPFASTGELFF. The CDR3 nucleotides are TGCGCCAGCTGGGACCCCTTCGCCTCCACCGGGGAGCTGTTTTTT.